A selection of T cell receptor beta chains follows, all from one sample in a study of CD8+ T cells in alopecia areata. Measured with immunoSEQ multiplex PCR; TCRdb has only the in-frame clones, and not every one. The sample contains some 170,000 clones, around 60% of which appear only once. The sample in question was CD4+ T cells sorted from blood, obtained at week 0. The receptor set was obtained from a human donor with alopecia areata. CDR3s include the opening cysteine and the closing phenylalanine or tryptophan. Each record gives: J gene, V gene, D gene, clone size, CDR3 DNA, CDR3 protein. The D gene is left open where the match is weak. Some rows mark clone size as missing; the rest say once, few, many or name a class of expanded clone.

J gene: TRBJ2-7
V gene: TRBV13
D gene: .
clone size: .
CDR3 DNA: TGTGCCAGCAGCGCCACTGGTGAGCAGTACTTC
CDR3 protein: CASSATGEQYF

J gene: TRBJ2-7
V gene: TRBV11-3
D gene: .
clone size: .
CDR3 DNA: TGTGCCAGCAGCTTGGGCTCTCTGGGCGAGCAGTACTTC
CDR3 protein: CASSLGSLGEQYF

J gene: TRBJ2-5
V gene: TRBV4-2
D gene: TRBD2
clone size: .
CDR3 DNA: TGTGCCAGCAGCCGCGGAGGCGTGGGACTAGCGGCGTTACAAGAGACCCAGTACTTC
CDR3 protein: CASSRGGVGLAALQETQYF

J gene: TRBJ1-2
V gene: TRBV30
D gene: .
clone size: .
CDR3 DNA: TGTGCCTGGAGTGTACGAGGGGTTAACTATGGCTACACCTTC
CDR3 protein: CAWSVRGVNYGYTF

J gene: TRBJ2-5
V gene: TRBV5-6
D gene: TRBD1
clone size: few
CDR3 DNA: TGTGCCAGCAGCGGAACAGGGGCGGAGGAGACCCAGTACTTC
CDR3 protein: CASSGTGAEETQYF

J gene: TRBJ2-7
V gene: TRBV5-6
D gene: .
clone size: .
CDR3 DNA: TGTGCCAGCAGCTTGGCATCCTACGAGCAGTACTTC
CDR3 protein: CASSLASYEQYF

J gene: TRBJ2-7
V gene: TRBV7-9
D gene: .
clone size: .
CDR3 DNA: TGTGCCAGCAGCTCCCAAACGACAAAGGCCTCCTACGAGCAGTACTTC
CDR3 protein: CASSSQTTKASYEQYF

J gene: TRBJ2-1
V gene: TRBV5-1
D gene: .
clone size: .
CDR3 DNA: TGCGCCAGCAGCTTTGGGGCGGGGAACTCCTACAATGAGCAGTTCTTC
CDR3 protein: CASSFGAGNSYNEQFF

J gene: TRBJ1-1
V gene: TRBV29-1
D gene: .
clone size: few
CDR3 DNA: TGCAGCGTTGGTCTCCAGGCCGGGAACACTGAAGCTTTCTTT
CDR3 protein: CSVGLQAGNTEAFF

J gene: TRBJ1-3
V gene: TRBV30
D gene: .
clone size: .
CDR3 DNA: TGTGCCTGGAATCGGGTTCCCGCTGGTGGAAACACCATATATTTT
CDR3 protein: CAWNRVPAGGNTIYF

J gene: TRBJ2-7
V gene: TRBV30
D gene: TRBD1
clone size: .
CDR3 DNA: TGTGCCTGGATAAGGGCAGGGGGCTTCGAGCAGTACTTC
CDR3 protein: CAWIRAGGFEQYF

J gene: TRBJ1-5
V gene: TRBV2
D gene: TRBD1
clone size: .
CDR3 DNA: TGTGCCAGCAGTGTGAGGGGGCGAGGCAATCAGCCCCAGCATTTT
CDR3 protein: CASSVRGRGNQPQHF

J gene: TRBJ1-2
V gene: TRBV6-5
D gene: .
clone size: .
CDR3 DNA: TGTGCCAGCAGTTACTCGGGCTCAGGGAGGAGTTATGGCTACACCTTC
CDR3 protein: CASSYSGSGRSYGYTF

J gene: TRBJ2-5
V gene: TRBV4-1
D gene: .
clone size: .
CDR3 DNA: TGCGCCAGCAGCACTAAAGGCGGGGAAGAGACCCAGTACTTC
CDR3 protein: CASSTKGGEETQYF

J gene: TRBJ1-1
V gene: TRBV18
D gene: .
clone size: .
CDR3 DNA: TGTGCCAGCTCACTCCGGCGGGACACTGAAGCTTTCTTT
CDR3 protein: CASSLRRDTEAFF

J gene: TRBJ1-2
V gene: TRBV2
D gene: .
clone size: .
CDR3 DNA: TGTGCCAGCATGAGGGGGACCCGAGGGGGCTACACCTTC
CDR3 protein: CASMRGTRGGYTF

J gene: TRBJ2-3
V gene: TRBV29-1
D gene: .
clone size: few
CDR3 DNA: TGCAGCGTTGCCGGCAGGGCATACACAGATACGCAGTATTTT
CDR3 protein: CSVAGRAYTDTQYF

J gene: TRBJ2-7
V gene: TRBV7-2
D gene: TRBD1
clone size: once
CDR3 DNA: TGTGCCAGCAGCAAAGACAGGGACTACGAGCAGTACTTC
CDR3 protein: CASSKDRDYEQYF